This entry is about one T cell receptor (beta chain). Its antigen is not known. Treatment: approximately 9-day PBMC culture with coronavirus spike peptide pools or control peptides (ViraFEST assay). After expanding antigen-specific T cells with peptide pools, ViraFEST sequenced their TCRs. Sequence data for DNA of cultured CD4+ T cells were generated by the Oncomine TCR Beta short-read assay. TCRdb processed the PCR reads anew with MiXCR; each CDR3 protein has one entry. This sample has about 7,200 distinct CDR3 sequences, with roughly 55% found just once. The entry originates in a study of vaccination and CD4 T cells after COVID-19. Study-level information: The convalescents, six males and four females, included two who were Hispanic. Study-level points and caveats: Rising from around 20 to 38, the median of SARS-CoV-2-reactive clonotypes did not change significantly.

The CDR3 has 12 residues. With 5 bases removed from V and 14 bases from J, the gap between germline ends came to 13 bases. The germline CDR1 and CDR2 sequences are SEHNR and FQNEAQ (reference sequence). The chain employs TRBV7-9 and TRBJ1-6, with D unresolved. Sequencing was carried out using CD4+ T cells from blood, cultured in vitro. This sequence originates from a human donor who had recovered from COVID-19. CDR3 region: CASSPEIRALHF. The DNA of the CDR3 is TGTGCCAGCAGCCCCGAAATACGGGCCCTCCACTTT.